The 3 T cell receptor beta chains presented below share a single source sample, sequenced in a study of cytomegalovirus exposure and HLA in healthy donors. Use of 60 Vbeta and 13 Jbeta primers characterized the PCR. The protocol was immunoSEQ multiplex PCR, while the TCRdb copy is restricted to in-frame clones and leaves out a portion. The repertoire has around 150,000 clones, approximately 78% of them found once; the top ten carry 6.5% to 7.5%. Material: PBMCs. The receptors here all came from a woman in her twenties or thirties in good health and CMV-seropositive.

This chain uses TRBV11-1 with TRBJ2-7; possibly TRBD1 for D (6 bases). Trimming stripped 1 base from V and 0 bases from J, with 13 bases between. The length of the CDR3 is 16 residues. Germline V CDR1 and CDR2: SGHAT, FQDESV (reference sequence). The CDR3 nucleotides are TGTGCCAGCAGCTTAGGCCCGACAGGCTCCTCCTACGAGCAGTACTTC. This codes for CASSLGPTGSSYEQYF.

V is TRBV30 and J is TRBJ1-4, with D possibly matching TRBD1 (6 bases). V gave up 0 bases and J gave up 0 bases, with 14 bases separating them. Per germline, CDR1 GTSNPN and CDR2 SVGIG (reference sequence). The CDR3 extends over 17 amino acids. DNA of the CDR3: TGTGCCTGGAGTGTACCCCCTGACAGGCCAACTAATGAAAAACTGTTTTTT. Amino acid sequence: CAWSVPPDRPTNEKLFF.

The J gene is TRBJ2-7, the V gene TRBV13, with 8 bases that match TRBD1. With 0 bases clipped from V and 7 bases from J, the junction kept 8 bases outside the gene matches. Germline CDR1 is PRHDT and CDR2 is FYEKMQ (reference sequence). This CDR3 comprises 15 residues. In nucleotides, the CDR3 is TGTGCCAGCAGCTTAGGCTCAGGGGGCCGGAGGGAGCAGTACTTC. Amino acids: CASSLGSGGRREQYF. The complete variable domain, with remaining parts taken from reference TRBV13 and TRBJ2-7, reads AAGVIQSPRHLIKEKRETATLKCYPIPRHDTVYWYQQGPGQDPQFLISFYEKMQSDKGSIPDRFSAQQFSDYHSELNMSSLELGDSALYFCASSLGSGGRREQYFGPGTRLTVT.